This T cell receptor (beta chain) was found in a study of T cells expressing NK-cell markers. Germline V CDR1 and CDR2: LGHNT, FRNRAP. CDR3 length: 18 amino acids. For each CDR3 protein, TCRdb gives one entry from its re-call of the 5' RACE reads, without DNA. The table gives about 150,000 distinct CDR3 sequences; the top ten clones make up over 35% of it. The source of this sequence is a woman in her forties or fifties in good health. Sequences were obtained from blood T cells: a sorted CD56 or NKG2C T cell subset, CD4+ or CD8+ T cells, or bulk PBMC T cells (not recorded which). The chain uses TRBV12-5 and TRBJ2-3; TCRdb reports TRBD2, a call that lacks DNA to check it against. The chain's CDR3 is CASGLVLSGSQSTDTQYF.